A single sample gave rise to the 2 T cell receptor beta chains below, sequenced in a study of blood T cell repertoires in COVID-19. Some clones are missing from TCRdb's copy, which holds only in-frame ones; the method was immunoSEQ multiplex PCR. The repertoire includes around 7,000 clones, around nine tenths of them detected once, and 17% sits in the top ten. Sample: peripheral blood. Receptor source: a human donor in a cohort sampled during active COVID-19.

The CDR3 DNA reads as TGTGCCAGCAACCAGGACAACTCTAATGAAAAACTGTTTTTT. Translating it yields CASNQDNSNEKLFF. The chain couples TRBV28 to TRBJ1-4; maybe TRBD1 (5 bases). The CDR3 loop spans 14 amino acids. Trimming pared 7 bases from V and 3 bases from J, leaving 12 bases between. Germline lookup yields CDR1 MDHEN and CDR2 SYDVKM. The whole variable domain, filled in from reference TRBV28 and TRBJ1-4, reads DVKVTQSSRYLVKRTGEKVFLECVQDMDHENMFWYRQDPGLGLRLIYFSYDVKMKEKGDIPEGYSVSREKKERFSLILESASTNQTSMYLCASNQDNSNEKLFFGSGTQLSVL.

V is TRBV30 and J is TRBJ2-7; TRBD2 agrees at 7 bases. Germline V gene data show CDR1 as GTSNPN and CDR2 as SVGIG (reference sequence). J lost 4 bases, V lost 3 bases, and 0 bases had no gene match. The CDR3 consists of 11 residues. The CDR3 region has the DNA TGTGCCTGGAGGCGGGAGTACGAGCAGTACTTC. As protein: CAWRREYEQYF.